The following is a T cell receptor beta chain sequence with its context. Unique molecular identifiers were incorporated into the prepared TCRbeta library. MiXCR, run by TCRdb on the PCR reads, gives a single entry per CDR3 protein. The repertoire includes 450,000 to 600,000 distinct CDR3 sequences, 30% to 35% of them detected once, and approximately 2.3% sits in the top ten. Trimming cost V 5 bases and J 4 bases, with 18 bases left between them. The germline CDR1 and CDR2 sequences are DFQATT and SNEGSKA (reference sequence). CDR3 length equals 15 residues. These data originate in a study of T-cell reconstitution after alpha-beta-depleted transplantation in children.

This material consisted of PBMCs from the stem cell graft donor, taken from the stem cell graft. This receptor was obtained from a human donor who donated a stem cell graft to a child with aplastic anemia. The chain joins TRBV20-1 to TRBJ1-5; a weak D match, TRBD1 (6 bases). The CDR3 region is CSAAEGGARNQPQHF. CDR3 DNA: TGCAGTGCTGCGGAGGGGGGGGCCCGGAATCAGCCCCAGCATTTT.